This T cell receptor beta chain was observed in a study of blood T cell repertoires in COVID-19. Turning to the study itself: Samples came from the United States, Italy and Spain, spanning acute and convalescent COVID-19.

Produced via immunoSEQ multiplex PCR; TCRdb's table is partial and in-frame only. This sample carries a few hundred thousand clones, over 75% of them seen once, and the ten largest clones take about 4.2%. Cohort placement rested on clinical history that participants reported themselves. Recovered participants had two consecutive negative NP/OP PCR tests, healthcare professional clearance, or symptom resolution. This CDR3 has 14 amino acids. Germline CDR1 and CDR2: MNHEY and SVGAGI. Deletions cut 2 bases from V and 7 bases from J, with 12 bases between. The sample was PBMCs or T cells enriched from blood (not recorded which). V usage is TRBV6-5 and J usage is TRBJ2-1; D might be TRBD2 (5 bases). The TCR was taken from a man aged 25-45 years who had recovered from COVID-19. Written as DNA, the CDR3 is TGTGCCAGCAGTTACCAAGGGAGACGGAATGAGCAGTTCTTC. Translation gives CASSYQGRRNEQFF.